This is a list of T cell receptor beta chains from one sample in a study of blood T cells in healthy people across ages. Using its own MiXCR run on the 5' RACE reads, TCRdb lists one record per CDR3 protein. The top ten hold roughly 14% of the sample, which has about 1.1 million distinct CDR3 sequences, under 40% seen once. The material sequenced was blood. All receptors come from a man between 18 and 35 years old in good health. The CDR3 runs from the conserved cysteine through the conserved F or W. The D gene is left open where the match is weak. The size entry is marked missing in some rows and otherwise reads once, few, many or a size class.

TRBV10-3	TRBJ2-5	.	TRBD2	CAISSPGTKETQYF	TGTGCCATTAGTAGCCCCGGGACTAAAGAGACCCAGTACTTC
TRBV28	TRBJ1-2	.	.	CASSASAVNYGYTF	TGTGCCAGCAGTGCCTCGGCAGTCAACTATGGCTACACCTTC
TRBV18	TRBJ2-3	few	.	CASLRGPHTDTQYF	TGTGCCAGCCTACGGGGGCCCCACACAGATACGCAGTATTTT
TRBV19	TRBJ1-5	few	.	CASSVQGEGNQPQHF	TGTGCCAGTAGTGTACAGGGTGAGGGCAATCAGCCCCAGCATTTT
TRBV7-2	TRBJ2-1	.	.	CASSLRPTGGASHNEQFF	TGTGCCAGCAGCTTAAGGCCCACAGGGGGGGCCTCCCACAATGAGCAGTTCTTC
TRBV9	TRBJ1-6	few	.	CASSRHVGQDNSPLHF	TGTGCCAGCAGCCGACATGTGGGACAAGATAATTCACCCCTCCACTTT
TRBV29-1	TRBJ2-1	few	TRBD2	CSVEDLAETNEQFF	TGCAGCGTTGAAGATCTAGCGGAGACCAATGAGCAGTTCTTC
TRBV2	TRBJ2-2	.	.	CASSESQGTNTGELFF	TGTGCCAGCAGTGAGAGTCAGGGGACGAACACCGGGGAGCTGTTTTTT
TRBV5-5	TRBJ2-5	few	.	CASSLAGQLGYEQYF	TGTGCCAGCAGCTTGGCAGGTCAATTGGGATATGAGCAGTACTTC
TRBV27	TRBJ1-2	few	.	CASSPPGSYYGYTF	TGTGCCAGCAGCCCCCCGGGGAGTTACTATGGCTACACCTTC
TRBV4-3	TRBJ1-5	few	.	CASSQGRGRNQPQHF	TGCGCCAGCAGCCAAGGGCGTGGTAGGAACCAGCCCCAGCATTTT